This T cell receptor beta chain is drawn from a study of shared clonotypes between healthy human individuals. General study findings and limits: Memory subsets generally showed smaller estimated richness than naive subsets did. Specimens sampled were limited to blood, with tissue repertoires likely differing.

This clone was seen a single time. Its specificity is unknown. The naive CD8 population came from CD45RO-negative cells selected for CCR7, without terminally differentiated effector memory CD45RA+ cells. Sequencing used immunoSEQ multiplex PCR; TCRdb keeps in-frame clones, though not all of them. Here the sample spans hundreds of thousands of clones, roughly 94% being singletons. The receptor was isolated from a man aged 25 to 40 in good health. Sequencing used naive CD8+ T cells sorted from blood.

The CDR3 bases are TGTGCCAGTTACAGGGGGCCCGGGGAGCTGTTTTTT. This codes for CASYRGPGELFF. V is TRBV7-9 and J is TRBJ2-2, with TRBD1 matching 9 bases. Per the germline V gene, CDR1 is SEHNR and CDR2 is FQNEAQ (reference sequence). This CDR3 region has 12 residues. The J segment lost 6 bases and the V segment lost 9 bases, leaving 2 bases of the junction unmatched.